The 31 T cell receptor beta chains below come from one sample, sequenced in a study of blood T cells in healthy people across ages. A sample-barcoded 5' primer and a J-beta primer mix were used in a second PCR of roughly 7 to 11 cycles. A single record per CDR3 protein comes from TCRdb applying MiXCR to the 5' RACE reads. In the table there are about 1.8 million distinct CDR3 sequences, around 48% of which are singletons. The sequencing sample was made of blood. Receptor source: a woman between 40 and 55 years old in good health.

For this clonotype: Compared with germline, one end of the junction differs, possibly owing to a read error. CDR3 nucleotide sequence: TGTGCCAGCAGCTTAGTTTTACCTCCCTACGGGCAGTACTTC. Its protein product is CASSLVLPPYGQYF. This chain joins TRBV7-9 and TRBJ2-7; D uncertain. This CDR3 has 14 residues. Germline assignment: CDR1 SEHNR and CDR2 FQNEAQ (reference sequence).

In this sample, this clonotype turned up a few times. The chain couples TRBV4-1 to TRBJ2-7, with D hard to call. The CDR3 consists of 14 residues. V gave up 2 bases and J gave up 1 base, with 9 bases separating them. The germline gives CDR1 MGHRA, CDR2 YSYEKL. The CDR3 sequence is CASSQRSNSYEQYF. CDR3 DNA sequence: TGCGCCAGCAGCCAACGGAGTAATTCCTACGAGCAGTACTTC.

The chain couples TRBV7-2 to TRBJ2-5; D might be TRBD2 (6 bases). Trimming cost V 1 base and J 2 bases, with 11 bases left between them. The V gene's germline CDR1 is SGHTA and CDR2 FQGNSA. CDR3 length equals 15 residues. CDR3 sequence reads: CASSLGEGRQETQYF. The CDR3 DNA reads TGTGCCAGCAGCTTAGGAGAGGGGAGGCAAGAGACCCAGTACTTC.

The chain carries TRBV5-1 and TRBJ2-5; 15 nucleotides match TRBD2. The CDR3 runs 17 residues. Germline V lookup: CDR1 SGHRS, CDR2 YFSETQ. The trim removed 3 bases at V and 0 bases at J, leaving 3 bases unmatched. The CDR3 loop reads CASSSGLAGGDQETQYF. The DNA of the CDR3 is TGCGCCAGCAGCTCGGGACTAGCGGGGGGCGACCAAGAGACCCAGTACTTC.

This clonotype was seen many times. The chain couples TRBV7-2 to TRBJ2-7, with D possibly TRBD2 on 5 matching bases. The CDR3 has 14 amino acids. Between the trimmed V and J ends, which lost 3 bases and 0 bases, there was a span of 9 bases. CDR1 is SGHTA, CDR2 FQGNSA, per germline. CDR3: CASSLDFSSYEQYF. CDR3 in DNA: TGTGCCAGCAGCTTGGACTTTAGCTCCTACGAGCAGTACTTC.

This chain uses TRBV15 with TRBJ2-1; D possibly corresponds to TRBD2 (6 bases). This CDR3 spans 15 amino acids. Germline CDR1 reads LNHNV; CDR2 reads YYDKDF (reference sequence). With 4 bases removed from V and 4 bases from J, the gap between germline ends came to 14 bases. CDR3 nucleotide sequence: TGTGCCACCAGCATGGCGGGGAAAATGTACAATGAGCAGTTCTTC. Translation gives CATSMAGKMYNEQFF.

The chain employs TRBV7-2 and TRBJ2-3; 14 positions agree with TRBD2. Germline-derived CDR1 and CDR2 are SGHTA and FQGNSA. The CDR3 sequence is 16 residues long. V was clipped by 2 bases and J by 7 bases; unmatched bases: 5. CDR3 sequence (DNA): TGTGCCAGCAGCTTAAAGACTAGCGGGGGGGCTTATACGCAGTATTTT. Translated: CASSLKTSGGAYTQYF.

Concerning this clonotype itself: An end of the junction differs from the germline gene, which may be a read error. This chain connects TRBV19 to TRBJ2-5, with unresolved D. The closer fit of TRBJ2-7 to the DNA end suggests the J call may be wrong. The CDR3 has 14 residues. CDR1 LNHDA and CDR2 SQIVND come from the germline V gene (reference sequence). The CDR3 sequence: CASSAQEVPYEQYF. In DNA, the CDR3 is TGTGCTAGTAGTGCGCAGGAAGTCCCCTACGAGCAGTACTTC.

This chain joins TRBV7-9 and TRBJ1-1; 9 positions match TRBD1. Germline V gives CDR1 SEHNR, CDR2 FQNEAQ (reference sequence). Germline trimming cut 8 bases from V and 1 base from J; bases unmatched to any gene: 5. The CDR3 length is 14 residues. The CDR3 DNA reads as TGTGCCAGCTTCCTGGACAGGGGGAACACTGAAGCTTTCTTT. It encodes CASFLDRGNTEAFF.

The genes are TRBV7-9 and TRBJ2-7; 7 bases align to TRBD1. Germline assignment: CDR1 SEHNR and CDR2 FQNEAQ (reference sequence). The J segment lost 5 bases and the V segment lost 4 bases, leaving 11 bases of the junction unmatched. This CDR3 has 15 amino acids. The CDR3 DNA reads TGTGCCAGCAGCTCGCCGCGCGGAGACAGGGACGAGCAGTACTTC. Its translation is CASSSPRGDRDEQYF. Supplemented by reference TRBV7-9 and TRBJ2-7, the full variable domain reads DTGVSQNPRHKITKRGQNVTFRCDPISEHNRLYWYRQTLGQGPEFLTYFQNEAQLEKSRLLSDRFSAERPKGSFSTLEIQRTEQGDSAMYLCASSSPRGDRDEQYFGPGTRLTVT.

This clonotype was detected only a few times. The CDR3 here is CASSLYGGTGGRNEQFF. The CDR3 nucleotides are TGTGCCAGCAGCTTATACGGGGGGACAGGGGGTCGCAATGAGCAGTTCTTC. This chain uses TRBV5-5 with TRBJ2-1, with TRBD1 matching over 11 bases. V shed 2 bases and J 6 bases; nucleotides not matched to a gene: 10. The CDR3 extends over 17 amino acids. CDR1 is SGHKS and CDR2 is YYEKEE in the germline V gene (reference sequence).

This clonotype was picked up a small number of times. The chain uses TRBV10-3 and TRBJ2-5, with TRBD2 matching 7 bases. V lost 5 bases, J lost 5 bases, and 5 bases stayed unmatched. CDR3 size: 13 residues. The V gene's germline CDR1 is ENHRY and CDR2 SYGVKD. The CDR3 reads CAISSGLEETQYF. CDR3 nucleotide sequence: TGTGCCATCAGTTCTGGACTAGAGGAGACCCAGTACTTC.

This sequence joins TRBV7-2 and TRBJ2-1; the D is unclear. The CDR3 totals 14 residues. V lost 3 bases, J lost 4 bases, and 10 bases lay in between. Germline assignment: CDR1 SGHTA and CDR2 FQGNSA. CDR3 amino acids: CASSFDVEYNEQFF. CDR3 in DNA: TGTGCCAGCAGCTTCGACGTGGAGTACAATGAGCAGTTCTTC.

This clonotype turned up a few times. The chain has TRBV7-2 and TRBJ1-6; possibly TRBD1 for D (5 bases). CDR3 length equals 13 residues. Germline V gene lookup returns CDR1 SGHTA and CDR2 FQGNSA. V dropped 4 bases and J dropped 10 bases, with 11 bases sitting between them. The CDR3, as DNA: TGTGCCAGCAGCTCCAGGGAGGAATCACCCCTCCACTTT. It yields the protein CASSSREESPLHF.

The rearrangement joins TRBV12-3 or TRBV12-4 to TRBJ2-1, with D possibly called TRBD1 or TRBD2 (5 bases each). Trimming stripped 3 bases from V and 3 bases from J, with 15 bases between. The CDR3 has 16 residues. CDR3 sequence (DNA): TGTGCCAGCAGTTTGCTGCTGGGGGTGGGCTACAATGAGCAGTTCTTC. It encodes CASSLLLGVGYNEQFF.

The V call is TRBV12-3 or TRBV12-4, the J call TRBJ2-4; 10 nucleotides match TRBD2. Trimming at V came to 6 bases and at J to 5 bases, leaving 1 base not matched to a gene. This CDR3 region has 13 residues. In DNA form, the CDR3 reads TGTGCCAGCAGCCTAGCGGGGGAAAACATTCAGTACTTC. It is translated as CASSLAGENIQYF.

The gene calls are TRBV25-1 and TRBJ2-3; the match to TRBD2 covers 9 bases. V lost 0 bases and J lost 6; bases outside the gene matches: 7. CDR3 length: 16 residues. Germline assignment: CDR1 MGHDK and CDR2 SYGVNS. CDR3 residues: CASSEYRLAVGDTQYF. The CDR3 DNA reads TGTGCCAGCAGTGAATATAGACTAGCGGTGGGGGATACGCAGTATTTT.

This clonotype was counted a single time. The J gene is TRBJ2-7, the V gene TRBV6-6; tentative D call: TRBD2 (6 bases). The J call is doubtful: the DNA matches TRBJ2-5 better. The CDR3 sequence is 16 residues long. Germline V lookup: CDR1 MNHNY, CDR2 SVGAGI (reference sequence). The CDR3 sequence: CASSKPPTRSIETQYF. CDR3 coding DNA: TGTGCCAGCAGTAAACCACCGACTAGGTCAATTGAGACCCAGTACTTC.

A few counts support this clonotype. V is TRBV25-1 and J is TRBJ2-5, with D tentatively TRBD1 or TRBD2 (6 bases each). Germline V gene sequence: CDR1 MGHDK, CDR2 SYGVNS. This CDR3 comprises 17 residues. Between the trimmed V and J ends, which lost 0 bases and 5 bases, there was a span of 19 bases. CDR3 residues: CASSEYGEGGQSETQYF. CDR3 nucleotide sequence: TGTGCCAGCAGTGAATATGGCGAGGGGGGACAATCGGAGACCCAGTACTTC.

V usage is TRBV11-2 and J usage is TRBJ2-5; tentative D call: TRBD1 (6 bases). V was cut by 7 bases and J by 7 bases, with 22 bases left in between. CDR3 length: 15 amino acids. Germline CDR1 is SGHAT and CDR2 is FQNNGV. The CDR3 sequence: CASTYRLGQLGTQYF. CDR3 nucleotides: TGTGCCAGCACCTATCGGCTAGGACAGTTGGGGACCCAGTACTTC.

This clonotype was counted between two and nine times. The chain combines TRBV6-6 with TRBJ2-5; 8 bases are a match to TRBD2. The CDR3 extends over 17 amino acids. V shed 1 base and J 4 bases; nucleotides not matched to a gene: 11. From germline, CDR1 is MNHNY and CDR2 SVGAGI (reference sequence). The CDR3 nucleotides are TGTGCCAGCAGTTACTTGGCCGGAGCGGGGGAAGGAGAGACCCAGTACTTC. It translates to CASSYLAGAGEGETQYF.

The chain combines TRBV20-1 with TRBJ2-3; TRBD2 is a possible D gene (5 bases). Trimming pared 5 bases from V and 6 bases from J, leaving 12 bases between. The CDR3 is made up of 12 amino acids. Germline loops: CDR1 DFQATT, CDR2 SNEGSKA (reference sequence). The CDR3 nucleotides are TGCAGTGCTCGAAGCGGTCGGGATACGCAGTATTTT. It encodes CSARSGRDTQYF.

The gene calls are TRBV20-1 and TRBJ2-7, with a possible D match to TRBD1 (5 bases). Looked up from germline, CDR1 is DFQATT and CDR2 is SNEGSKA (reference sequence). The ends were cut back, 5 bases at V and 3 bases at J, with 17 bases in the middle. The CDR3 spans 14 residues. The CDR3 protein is CSAVQENAVYEQYF. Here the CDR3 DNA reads TGCAGTGCTGTACAGGAGAACGCTGTCTACGAGCAGTACTTC.

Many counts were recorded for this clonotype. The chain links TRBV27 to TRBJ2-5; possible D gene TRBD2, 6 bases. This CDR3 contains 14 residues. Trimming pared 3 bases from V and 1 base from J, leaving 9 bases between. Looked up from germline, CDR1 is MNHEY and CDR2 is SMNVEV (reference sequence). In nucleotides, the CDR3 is TGTGCCAGCAGTTTCGGGGGTTTCCAAGAGACCCAGTACTTC. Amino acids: CASSFGGFQETQYF.

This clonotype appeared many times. CDR3 sequence reads: CAIAQDQETQYF. CDR3 DNA sequence: TGTGCCATCGCTCAAGATCAAGAGACCCAGTACTTC. The rearrangement joins TRBV10-3 to TRBJ2-5, with D unclear. Germline V lookup: CDR1 ENHRY, CDR2 SYGVKD. The CDR3 spans 12 residues. Deletions cut 8 bases from V and 2 bases from J, with 9 bases between.

The CDR3 loop is CASSTRTQPFSSYNSPLHF. CDR3 bases: TGTGCCAGCAGCACGAGGACCCAGCCTTTTAGCTCCTATAATTCACCCCTCCACTTT. This chain joins TRBV27 and TRBJ1-6, with D unresolved. This CDR3 has 19 residues. Germline CDR1 reads MNHEY; CDR2 reads SMNVEV (reference sequence). Trimming cost V 6 bases and J 0 bases, with 21 bases left between them.

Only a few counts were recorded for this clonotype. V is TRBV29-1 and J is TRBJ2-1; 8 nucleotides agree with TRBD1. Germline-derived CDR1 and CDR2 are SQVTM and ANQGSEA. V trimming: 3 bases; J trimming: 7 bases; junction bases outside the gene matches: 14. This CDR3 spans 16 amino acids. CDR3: CSVEARQGSSPNEQFF. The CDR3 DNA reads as TGCAGCGTTGAGGCACGACAGGGGAGTAGTCCAAATGAGCAGTTCTTC.

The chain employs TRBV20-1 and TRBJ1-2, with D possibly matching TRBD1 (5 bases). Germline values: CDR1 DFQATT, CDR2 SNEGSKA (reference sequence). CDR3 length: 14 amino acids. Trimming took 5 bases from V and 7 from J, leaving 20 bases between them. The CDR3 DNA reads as TGCAGTGCTCTACCGGGACCCCTGGGCTGTGGCTACACCTTC. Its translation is CSALPGPLGCGYTF.

CDR3 coding DNA: TGCAGCGCCCGACAGGTCTCTCACTCATGGAACACTGAAGCTTTCTTT. This translates into CSARQVSHSWNTEAFF. The rearrangement links TRBV29-1 to TRBJ1-1; a possible D gene is TRBD1 (6 bases). V was pared by 7 bases and J by 1 base, with 22 bases between. This CDR3 contains 16 residues. Germline CDR1 SQVTM, CDR2 ANQGSEA.

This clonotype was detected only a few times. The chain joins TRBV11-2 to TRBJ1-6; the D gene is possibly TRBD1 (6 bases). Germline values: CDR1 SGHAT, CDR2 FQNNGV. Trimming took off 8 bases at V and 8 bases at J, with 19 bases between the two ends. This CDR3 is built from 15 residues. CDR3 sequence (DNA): TGTGCCAGCCGCCTCACGGCGGGGGGCGATTCACCCCTCCACTTT. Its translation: CASRLTAGGDSPLHF.

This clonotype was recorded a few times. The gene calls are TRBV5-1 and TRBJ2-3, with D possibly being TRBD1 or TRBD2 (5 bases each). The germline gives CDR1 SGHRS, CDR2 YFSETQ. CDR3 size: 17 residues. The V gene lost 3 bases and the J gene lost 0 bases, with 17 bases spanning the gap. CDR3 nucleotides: TGCGCCAGCAGCTCCCCCGGGACGGACGTTAGCACAGATACGCAGTATTTT. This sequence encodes CASSSPGTDVSTDTQYF.